The rows below give T cell receptor beta chains drawn from one sample of a study of identical twins. TCRdb ran MiXCR on the 5' RACE reads and lists one entry per CDR3 protein. The repertoire consists of approximately 700,000 distinct CDR3 sequences, with about 18% occurring once and the leading ten covering over 10%. The data also belong to a second study, concerning T cells expressing NK-cell markers.

Sequenced input: PBMCs. The receptors derive from a woman aged 18-35 years in good health. The CDR3 runs from the conserved cysteine through the conserved F or W. Each record gives: CDR3 length, V gene, clone size, CDR3 protein. The listing skips clone size in some rows; elsewhere it reads once, few, many or a size class.

>14|TRBV5-1|few
CASSSGLVMSEQYF
>18|TRBV6-1|NA
CASSEATSGGPSSYEQYF
>11|TRBV24-1|few
CATSDGAEQYF
>12|TRBV20-1|NA
CSANRRSYGYTF
>14|TRBV12-3/TRBV12-4|many
CASSPDRGNTEAFF
>11|TRBV6-5|NA
CASTLRDRQYF
>15|TRBV9|few
CASSEIAGIYNEQFF
>15|TRBV5-6|NA
CASSRTGYGNQPQHF
>11|TRBV12-3/TRBV12-4|few
CASLSYNEQFF
>16|TRBV9|NA
CASSVASRGNTGELFF